Following are 29 T cell receptor beta chains from one sample sequenced in a study of monozygotic twins with inflammatory bowel disease. TCRdb reprocessed the 5' RACE reads; each CDR3 protein has one entry and no DNA is given. The table for this sample gives about 170,000 distinct CDR3 sequences. The sample consisted of blood. These receptors were obtained from a human donor with ulcerative colitis or Crohn's disease, or a healthy co-twin of an affected twin (not recorded which).

The rearrangement joins TRBV27 to TRBJ2-3; as DNA is missing, the TRBD1 call by TCRdb cannot be tested. The germline V gene has CDR1 MNHEY and CDR2 SMNVEV (reference sequence). The CDR3 runs 15 residues. The CDR3 reads CASSRLGGAADTQYF.

The CDR3 loop is CASSLDSANYGYTF. The chain joins TRBV5-1 to TRBJ1-2. Germline V lookup: CDR1 SGHRS, CDR2 YFSETQ. This CDR3 contains 14 residues.

The gene calls are TRBV28 and TRBJ2-3; TCRdb lists TRBD1, though no DNA is available to test this call. The CDR3 length is 18 residues. CDR1 is MDHEN and CDR2 is SYDVKM in the germline V gene. The CDR3 reads CASSLFSDRGASTDTQYF.

The genes are TRBV7-9 and TRBJ2-1; lacking DNA, the TRBD2 call made by TCRdb goes unchecked. From germline, CDR1 is SEHNR and CDR2 FQNEAQ (reference sequence). CDR3 length equals 15 residues. CDR3 amino acids: CASSSSGADYNEQFF. Full variable domain (remainder filled in from reference TRBV7-9 and TRBJ2-1): DTGVSQNPRHKITKRGQNVTFRCDPISEHNRLYWYRQTLGQGPEFLTYFQNEAQLEKSRLLSDRFSAERPKGSFSTLEIQRTEQGDSAMYLCASSSSGADYNEQFFGPGTRLTVL.

The chain's CDR3 is CASSPPWGNQPQHF. J is TRBJ1-5 and V is TRBV28; TCRdb gives TRBD1 as the D gene, but with no DNA this cannot be confirmed. CDR1 is MDHEN and CDR2 is SYDVKM in the germline V gene. CDR3 length equals 14 residues.

V gene TRBV10-3 combines with J gene TRBJ2-7. Germline assignment: CDR1 ENHRY and CDR2 SYGVKD. The CDR3 has 11 amino acids. The CDR3 sequence is CAIRSAYEQYF.

The CDR3 protein is CASSQFSGTETQETQYF. This rearrangement joins TRBV3-1 to TRBJ2-5; the TCRdb call, TRBD1, lacks DNA for checking. This CDR3 is 17 amino acids long. Looked up from germline, CDR1 is LGHDT and CDR2 is YNNKEL (reference sequence).

The chain joins TRBV5-1 to TRBJ2-7; TCRdb reports TRBD1, a call that lacks DNA to check it against. The length of the CDR3 is 16 residues. Germline assignment: CDR1 SGHRS and CDR2 YFSETQ. The CDR3 sequence: CASSLGLDSYSYEQYF.

The CDR3 sequence: CASSLTGYLTGYTF. This chain uses TRBV7-3 with TRBJ1-2. Germline V CDR1 and CDR2: SGHTA, FQGTGA. The CDR3 runs 14 residues.

The chain is built from TRBV28 and TRBJ1-2; TCRdb gives TRBD1 as the D gene, but with no DNA this cannot be confirmed. The germline gives CDR1 MDHEN, CDR2 SYDVKM. This CDR3 region has 15 residues. CDR3 loop: CASSLIVRGSYGYTF.

V is TRBV11-2 and J is TRBJ2-5; there is no DNA to check the TCRdb D call of TRBD2. The germline V gene encodes CDR1 SGHAT and CDR2 FQNNGV. This CDR3 region has 14 residues. CDR3 sequence reads: CASSSVSVGETQYF. Full variable domain (outside the CDR3, taken from reference TRBV11-2 and TRBJ2-5): EAGVAQSPRYKIIEKRQSVAFWCNPISGHATLYWYQQILGQGPKLLIQFQNNGVVDDSQLPKDRFSAERLKGVDSTLKIQPAKLEDSAVYLCASSSVSVGETQYFGPGTRLLVL.

This rearrangement joins TRBV28 to TRBJ2-7; TCRdb lists TRBD2, though no DNA is available to test this call. Per the germline V gene, CDR1 is MDHEN and CDR2 is SYDVKM. CDR3 length: 18 amino acids. CDR3 sequence reads: CASSLHPSGARVSYEQYF.

The J gene is TRBJ1-1, the V gene TRBV9; no DNA is available, so the TRBD1 call from TCRdb remains unchecked. The CDR3 is 17 residues long. Looked up from germline, CDR1 is SGDLS and CDR2 is YYNGEE. The CDR3 sequence: CASSVGPRGIVEPEAFF.

The CDR3 loop reads CASSPLAGANNEQFF. The V call is TRBV6-1, the J call TRBJ2-1; the D gene TCRdb calls, TRBD2, cannot be checked with no DNA. The CDR3 sequence is 15 residues long. The V gene's germline CDR1 is MNHNS and CDR2 SASEGT.

The V call is TRBV29-1, the J call TRBJ2-3; the D call from TCRdb, TRBD2, cannot be confirmed without DNA. CDR1 SQVTM and CDR2 ANQGSEA come from the germline V gene. There are 13 residues in the CDR3. The CDR3 is CSVGSGRAGLQYF.

V and J are TRBV2 and TRBJ1-3. CDR1 SNHLY and CDR2 FYNNEI come from the germline V gene. The CDR3 contains 14 residues. CDR3 amino acids: CASGLQGSGNTIYF.

V gene TRBV5-1 combines with J gene TRBJ2-1; there is no DNA to check the TCRdb D call of TRBD2. The CDR3 is made up of 16 amino acids. CDR1 is SGHRS and CDR2 is YFSETQ in the germline V gene. CDR3 protein: CASSRSGGRALNEQFF.

V is TRBV5-1 and J is TRBJ2-7; TCRdb's D gene call, TRBD1, goes unchecked for lack of DNA. Looked up from germline, CDR1 is SGHRS and CDR2 is YFSETQ. The length of the CDR3 is 14 residues. CDR3 in amino acids: CASSKRTGEDEQYF.

The chain links TRBV5-1 to TRBJ1-2; TCRdb selects TRBD1, and the lack of DNA leaves this call unchecked. From germline, CDR1 is SGHRS and CDR2 YFSETQ. The length of the CDR3 is 15 residues. CDR3 region: CASSPGQGAHRGYTF. The full variable domain, its missing parts supplied by reference TRBV5-1 and TRBJ1-2, is KAGVTQTPRYLIKTRGQQVTLSCSPISGHRSVSWYQQTPGQGLQFLFEYFSETQRNKGNFPGRFSGRQFSNSRSEMNVSTLELGDSALYLCASSPGQGAHRGYTFGSGTRLTVV.

The chain combines TRBV5-1 with TRBJ2-1. Germline-derived CDR1 and CDR2 are SGHRS and YFSETQ. CDR3 length equals 16 residues. CDR3 loop: CASSLVGPSSYNEQFF.

The genes are TRBV24-1 and TRBJ2-1; TCRdb selects TRBD2, and the lack of DNA leaves this call unchecked. Germline CDR1 and CDR2: KGHDR and SFDVKD. The CDR3 consists of 16 residues. The CDR3 protein is CATSEGSSGPLDEQFF.

J is TRBJ1-1 and V is TRBV7-2. The CDR3 runs 13 residues. Per germline, CDR1 SGHTA and CDR2 FQGNSA. CDR3 amino acids: CASSLGQITEAFF.

The gene calls are TRBV20-1 and TRBJ2-2. The CDR3 has 14 residues. CDR1 and CDR2 from the germline V gene are DFQATT and SNEGSKA (reference sequence). CDR3 loop: CSAILGADTGELFF.

The chain combines TRBV3-1 with TRBJ1-1; no DNA is available, so the TRBD1 call from TCRdb remains unchecked. This CDR3 region has 14 residues. Germline-derived CDR1 and CDR2 are LGHDT and YNNKEL (reference sequence). The chain's CDR3 is CASSQGGGYTEAFF.

CDR3 amino acids: CASSDPLADSYNEQFF. V usage is TRBV2 and J usage is TRBJ2-1; TCRdb gives TRBD1 as the D gene, but with no DNA this cannot be confirmed. The CDR3 covers 16 residues. Germline V gene data show CDR1 as SNHLY and CDR2 as FYNNEI.

The chain joins TRBV7-3 to TRBJ2-1; the D call from TCRdb, TRBD1, cannot be confirmed without DNA. CDR3 size: 14 residues. Per germline, CDR1 SGHTA and CDR2 FQGTGA. The CDR3 region is CASSPTGTGLEQFF.

This chain links TRBV7-6 with TRBJ2-7; TCRdb returns TRBD1, unconfirmable since there is no DNA. The CDR3 has 14 amino acids. CDR1 SGHVS and CDR2 FNYEAQ come from the germline V gene. The CDR3 sequence is CASSLGDTPYEQYF.

The V gene is TRBV10-2, the J gene TRBJ2-1; TCRdb proposes TRBD2, but this gene call is untestable without DNA. Per the germline V gene, CDR1 is WSHSY and CDR2 is SAAADI. The CDR3 is 15 amino acids. CDR3: CASSEISGNVNEQFF.

V is TRBV29-1 and J is TRBJ2-7; TCRdb names TRBD2, which stays unverified in the absence of DNA. The CDR3 contains 14 residues. Germline CDR1 reads SQVTM; CDR2 reads ANQGSEA. This chain's CDR3 is CSVGGTASSYEQYF.